This T cell receptor (beta chain) was found in a study of blood T cell repertoires in COVID-19. The germline V gene encodes CDR1 SEHNR and CDR2 FQNEAQ (reference sequence). The CDR3 loop spans 16 amino acids. Germline trimming cut 5 bases from V and 5 bases from J; bases unmatched to any gene: 13. Using immunoSEQ multiplex PCR, the repertoire was profiled, and TCRdb retains in-frame clones only, with some absent. This sample has about 180,000 clones, with about 83% found just once. This study enrolled people aged about 18 to 95 from approximately 24 US geographic areas. Symptom resolution, clearance, or two negative PCRs marked the recovered donors of Cohort 3.

This chain connects TRBV7-9 to TRBJ2-3; TRBD1 matches at 7 bases. The clonotype comes from a woman aged 25 to 39 who had recovered from COVID-19. Material for sequencing was PBMCs or T cells enriched from blood (not recorded which). The CDR3 reads CASSPYPDRAGDTQYF. In nucleotides, the CDR3 is TGTGCCAGCAGCCCGTACCCCGACAGGGCTGGAGATACGCAGTATTTT.